This T cell receptor beta chain was sequenced in a study of CD8 T cells in ankylosing spondylitis. Study results and limitations: With a CD8+ phenotype, disease-linked clones were relatively rare in peripheral blood. What appeared characteristic of ankylosing spondylitis blood was a TCR beta motif of under 10 highly homologous variants. Some motif variants were previously reported in reactive arthritis synovial fluid and blood.

The authors made TCR beta libraries by quantitative 5'-RACE with molecular barcodes. TCRdb reanalysed the 5' RACE reads using MiXCR and keeps one entry per CDR3 protein. The repertoire has around 250,000 distinct CDR3 sequences, about 10% of them found once; the top ten carry less than 7.5%. CDR1 is SGDLS and CDR2 is YYNGEE in the germline V gene. The CDR3 has 13 amino acids. V lost 2 bases and J lost 3, with 9 bases in between. This clonotype was seen many times. The antigen remains unidentified. The V call is TRBV9, the J call TRBJ2-7; D remains ambiguous. Sample: blood, either unsorted or a sorted T cell fraction (not recorded which). The TCR was taken from a male donor with ankylosing spondylitis or in good health (not recorded which). DNA for the CDR3: TGTGCCAGCAGCGTTAGCACCAGCTACGAGCAGTACTTC. This gives the protein CASSVSTSYEQYF.